This entry features one T cell receptor beta chain sequence. The antigen this receptor binds is unknown. The record has no base qualities; no much larger clone is one base away. CDR1 and CDR2, looked up from the germline V gene (reference sequence), are GTSNPN and SVGIG. The V end loses 5 bases and the J end loses 3 bases, and a stretch of 20 bases separates them. The CDR3 measures 16 amino acids from cysteine to phenylalanine. Only CDR3 DNA remains: 48 bases, in frame from the first base. This sample is part of a study of OX40 agonist ivuxolimab in advanced cancers. General notes on the study: Ivuxolimab, which targeted the costimulatory receptor OX40 (CD134), was an agonistic, fully human IgG2 monoclonal antibody. Patients were allowed to have had prior anti-PD-1, anti-PD-L1 or anti-CTLA-4 therapy, and 30% to 40% of the dose-escalation patients had previously received checkpoint inhibitors. The monotherapy dose-escalation portion (N ≈ 52 patients) of the phase I ivuxolimab trial is reported in the paper. Of the roughly 53 patients in dose escalation, about 20 had hepatocellular carcinoma, about 15 had melanoma, 9 had renal cell carcinoma and 9 had head and neck cancer. A male proportion of around 81% and a mean age of approximately 55 years, ranging from 23 to 79, were recorded for the dose-escalation cohort. The purpose of peripheral TCRbeta sequencing was to test whether ivuxolimab changed TCR sequence diversity and led to clonal T-cell expansion. Intravenous ivuxolimab was administered to patients every 2 weeks at six dose levels: 0.01, 0.1, 0.3, 1.5, 3 and 10 mg/kg. Partial responses occurred in three dose-escalation patients: two with cutaneous melanoma and one with hepatocellular carcinoma.

Genomic DNA was extracted from sorted cells for sequencing of the TCRbeta CDR3 region. The immunoSEQ Assay was used for sequencing of TCRbeta CDR3 regions. What TCRdb holds here is the immuneACCESS table cut down to in-frame rearrangements. Part of the clones is not present; checked against another copy, under half of the missing clones reflect an unresolved V gene, and the others are unexplained. The sample table contains roughly 67,000 clones; only one count was recorded for 75% to 85% of them. The ten biggest clones cover 1.5% to 2% of the sample. The trial excluded patients who had a history of autoimmune disease or were on systemic immunosuppression. Peripheral blood for TCR sequencing was drawn from every dose cohort at baseline, at cycle 4 day 1 and at cycle 7 day 1. Samples came from an open-label, multicenter, first-in-human phase I dose-escalation trial of ivuxolimab. Adults with locally advanced or metastatic melanoma, renal cell, hepatocellular, or head and neck squamous cell carcinoma were enrolled in the trial. Before TCR sequencing, CD4+ and CD8+ T cells were separately sorted from peripheral blood.

Overall study outcomes, separate from this receptor: Low levels of normalized T-cell clonal expansion were also shown by some nonresponding patients. Antigen specificity was not determined for the clonally expanded peripheral T cells. Clonal expansion of both CD4+ and CD8+ blood T cells was observed from baseline to week 6 at doses 0.1 to 3.0 mg/kg. On average, CD8+ T cells showed more expanded clones than CD4+ T cells after ivuxolimab. Partial responders in the 0.1-3.0 mg/kg groups had among the lowest normalized peripheral clonal expansion, especially among CD8+ T cells.

The chain uses TRBV30 and TRBJ1-5; the D gene cannot be named for sure. The input for sequencing was CD4+ or CD8+ T cells sorted from blood, taken in a trial of the OX40 agonist ivuxolimab. The source of this sequence is an adult with an advanced solid tumor such as melanoma, head and neck, liver or kidney cancer. The CDR3 in this case is CAWAASDSGHNQPQHF. The DNA sequence is as follows: TGTGCCTGGGCTGCATCCGATTCCGGCCACAATCAGCCCCAGCATTTT.